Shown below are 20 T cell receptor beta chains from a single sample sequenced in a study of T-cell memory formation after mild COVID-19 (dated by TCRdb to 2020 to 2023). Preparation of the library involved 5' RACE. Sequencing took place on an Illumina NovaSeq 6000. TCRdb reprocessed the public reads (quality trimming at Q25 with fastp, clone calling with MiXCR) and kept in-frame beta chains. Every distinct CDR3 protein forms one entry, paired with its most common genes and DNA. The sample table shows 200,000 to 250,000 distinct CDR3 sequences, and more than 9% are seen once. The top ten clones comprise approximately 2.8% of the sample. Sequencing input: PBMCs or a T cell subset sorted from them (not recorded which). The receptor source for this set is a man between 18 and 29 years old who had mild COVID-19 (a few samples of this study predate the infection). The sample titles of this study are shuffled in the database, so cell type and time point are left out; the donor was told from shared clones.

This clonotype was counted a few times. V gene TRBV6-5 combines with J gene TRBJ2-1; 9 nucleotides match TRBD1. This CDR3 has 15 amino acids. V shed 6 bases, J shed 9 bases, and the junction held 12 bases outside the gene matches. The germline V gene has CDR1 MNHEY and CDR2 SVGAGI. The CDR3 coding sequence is TGTGCCAGCAGCTTTACAGGGGGCGGACCCGCTGAGCAGTTCTTC. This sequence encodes CASSFTGGGPAEQFF.

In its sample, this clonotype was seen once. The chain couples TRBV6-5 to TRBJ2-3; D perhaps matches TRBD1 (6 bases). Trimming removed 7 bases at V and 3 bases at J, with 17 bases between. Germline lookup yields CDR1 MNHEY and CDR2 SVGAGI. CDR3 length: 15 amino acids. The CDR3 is CASNRQQGRTDTQYF. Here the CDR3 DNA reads TGTGCCAGCAACAGGCAACAGGGTAGGACAGATACGCAGTATTTT.

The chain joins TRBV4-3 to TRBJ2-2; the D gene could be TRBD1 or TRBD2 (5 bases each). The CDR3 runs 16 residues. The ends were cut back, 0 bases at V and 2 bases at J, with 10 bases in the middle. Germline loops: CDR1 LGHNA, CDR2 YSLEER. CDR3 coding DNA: TGCGCCAGCAGCCAAGATAGGGGACCAAACACCGGGGAGCTGTTTTTT. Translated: CASSQDRGPNTGELFF.

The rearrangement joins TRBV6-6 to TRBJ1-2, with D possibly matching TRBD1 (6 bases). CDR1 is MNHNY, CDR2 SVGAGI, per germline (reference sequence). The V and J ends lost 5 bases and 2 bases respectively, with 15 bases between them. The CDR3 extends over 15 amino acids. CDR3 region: CASSRQVRVNYGYTF. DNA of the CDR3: TGTGCCAGCAGTCGACAGGTTCGGGTGAACTATGGCTACACCTTC.

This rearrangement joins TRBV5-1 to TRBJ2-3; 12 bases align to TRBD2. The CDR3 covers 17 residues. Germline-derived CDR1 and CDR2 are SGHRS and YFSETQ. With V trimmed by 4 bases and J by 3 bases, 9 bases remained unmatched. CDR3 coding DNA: TGCGCCAGCAGCACGGCCCCCGGGACTAGCGGGACAGATACGCAGTATTTT. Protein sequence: CASSTAPGTSGTDTQYF.

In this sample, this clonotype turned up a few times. CDR3: CASSFADSTREKLFF. CDR3 nucleotides: TGCGCCAGCAGCTTCGCTGACAGTACCCGTGAAAAACTGTTTTTT. The rearrangement links TRBV5-1 to TRBJ1-4, with D tentatively TRBD1 (5 bases). Germline values: CDR1 SGHRS, CDR2 YFSETQ. This CDR3 contains 15 residues. With 2 bases removed from V and 7 bases from J, the gap between germline ends came to 15 bases.

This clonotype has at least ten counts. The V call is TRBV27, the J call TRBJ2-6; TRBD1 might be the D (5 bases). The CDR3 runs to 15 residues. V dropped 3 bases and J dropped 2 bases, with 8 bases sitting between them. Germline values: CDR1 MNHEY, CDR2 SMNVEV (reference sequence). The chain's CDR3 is CASSLLGAGANVLTF. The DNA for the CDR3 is TGTGCCAGCAGTTTGTTAGGGGCTGGGGCCAACGTCCTGACTTTC.

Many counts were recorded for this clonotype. The CDR3 DNA follows: TGTGCCAGCAGTGAACAGGGAGGAGCCTATGGCTACACCTTC. This translates into CASSEQGGAYGYTF. The J gene is TRBJ1-2, the V gene TRBV2; tentatively, D is TRBD1 (5 bases). CDR3 length: 14 amino acids. CDR1 SNHLY and CDR2 FYNNEI come from the germline V gene. V lost 2 bases and J 4 bases, leaving 11 bases between the germline ends.

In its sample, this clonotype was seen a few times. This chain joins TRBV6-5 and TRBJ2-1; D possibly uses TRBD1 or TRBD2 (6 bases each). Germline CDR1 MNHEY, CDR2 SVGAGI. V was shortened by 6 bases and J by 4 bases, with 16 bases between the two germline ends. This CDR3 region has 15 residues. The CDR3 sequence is CASRSGQGRYNEQFF. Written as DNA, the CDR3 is TGTGCCAGCAGGTCGGGGCAGGGGAGGTACAATGAGCAGTTCTTC.

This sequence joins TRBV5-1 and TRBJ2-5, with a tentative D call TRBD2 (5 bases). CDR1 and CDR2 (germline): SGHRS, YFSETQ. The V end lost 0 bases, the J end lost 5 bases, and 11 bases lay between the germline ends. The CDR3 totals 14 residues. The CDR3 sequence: CASSLGTSSETQYF. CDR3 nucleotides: TGCGCCAGCAGCTTGGGTACTAGTTCGGAGACCCAGTACTTC.

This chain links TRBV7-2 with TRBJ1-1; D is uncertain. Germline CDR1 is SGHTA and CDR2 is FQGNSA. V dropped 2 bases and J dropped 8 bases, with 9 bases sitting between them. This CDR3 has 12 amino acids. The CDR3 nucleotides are TGTGCCAGCAGCTTACTACGCGGAGAAGCTTTCTTT. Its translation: CASSLLRGEAFF.

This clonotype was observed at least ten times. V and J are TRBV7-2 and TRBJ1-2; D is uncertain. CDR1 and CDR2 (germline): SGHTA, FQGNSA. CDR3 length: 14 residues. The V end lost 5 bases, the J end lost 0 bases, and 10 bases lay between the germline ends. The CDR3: CASSDYGANYGYTF. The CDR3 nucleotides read TGTGCCAGCAGCGATTACGGAGCTAACTATGGCTACACCTTC.

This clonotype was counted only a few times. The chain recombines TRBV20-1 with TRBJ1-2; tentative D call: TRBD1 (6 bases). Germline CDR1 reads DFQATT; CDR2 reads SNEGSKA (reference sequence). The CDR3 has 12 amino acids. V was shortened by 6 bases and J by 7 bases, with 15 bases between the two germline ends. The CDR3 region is CSAQGTSRGYTF. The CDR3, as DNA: TGCAGTGCCCAGGGGACATCTCGTGGCTACACCTTC.

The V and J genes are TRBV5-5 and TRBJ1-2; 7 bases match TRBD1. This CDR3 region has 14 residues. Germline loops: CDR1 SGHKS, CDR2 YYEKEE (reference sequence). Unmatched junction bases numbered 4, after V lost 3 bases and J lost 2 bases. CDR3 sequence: CASSSQGVNYGYTF. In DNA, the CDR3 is TGTGCCAGCAGCTCCCAGGGGGTAAACTATGGCTACACCTTC.

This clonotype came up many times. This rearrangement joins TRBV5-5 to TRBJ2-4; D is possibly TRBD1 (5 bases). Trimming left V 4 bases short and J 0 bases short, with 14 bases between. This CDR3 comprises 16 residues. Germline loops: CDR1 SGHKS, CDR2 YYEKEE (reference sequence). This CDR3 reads CASSPRVLLAKNIQYF. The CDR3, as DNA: TGTGCCAGCAGCCCCAGGGTCTTACTAGCCAAAAACATTCAGTACTTC.

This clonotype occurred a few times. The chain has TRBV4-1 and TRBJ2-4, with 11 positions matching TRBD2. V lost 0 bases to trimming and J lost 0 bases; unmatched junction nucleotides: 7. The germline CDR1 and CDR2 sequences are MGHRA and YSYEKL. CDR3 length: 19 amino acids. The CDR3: CASSQDAGTSGLAKNIQYF. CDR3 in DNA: TGCGCCAGCAGCCAAGATGCGGGGACTAGCGGATTAGCCAAAAACATTCAGTACTTC.

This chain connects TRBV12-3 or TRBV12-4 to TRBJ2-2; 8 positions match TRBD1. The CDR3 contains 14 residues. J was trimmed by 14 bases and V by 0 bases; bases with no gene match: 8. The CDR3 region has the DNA TGTGCCAGCAGTTTAGCGCCCGGACAGGGCTTACTGTTTTTT. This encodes CASSLAPGQGLLFF.

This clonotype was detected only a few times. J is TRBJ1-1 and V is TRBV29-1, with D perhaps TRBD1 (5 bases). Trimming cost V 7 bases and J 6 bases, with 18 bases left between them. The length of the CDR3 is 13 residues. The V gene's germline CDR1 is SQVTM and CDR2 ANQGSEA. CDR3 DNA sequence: TGCAGCGGCCGGTGGGGCCAGATCTCTGAAGCTTTCTTT. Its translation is CSGRWGQISEAFF.

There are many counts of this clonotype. CDR3 residues: CASSGDELEQYF. CDR3 coding DNA: TGTGCCAGCAGTGGGGACGAGTTGGAGCAGTACTTC. The chain uses TRBV12-3 or TRBV12-4 and TRBJ2-7; the D call may be TRBD1 or TRBD2 (5 bases each). V was shortened by 5 bases and J by 7 bases, with 12 bases between the two germline ends. This CDR3 has 12 amino acids.

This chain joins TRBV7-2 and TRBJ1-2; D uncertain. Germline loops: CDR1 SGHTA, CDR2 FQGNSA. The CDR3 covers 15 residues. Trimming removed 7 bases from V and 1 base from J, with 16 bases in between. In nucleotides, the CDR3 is TGTGCCAGCACGCTCGTAATCAGCGGTAACTATGGCTACACCTTC. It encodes CASTLVISGNYGYTF.